This entry concerns a single T cell receptor (beta chain). The record originates from a study of T cell changes during pregnancy in multiple sclerosis. Sequencing used immunoSEQ multiplex PCR; TCRdb keeps in-frame clones, though not all of them. In the table there are 30,000 to 35,000 clones, about 89% of which are singletons. This CDR3 comprises 12 residues. Trimming removed 3 bases at V and 4 bases at J, with 7 bases between. CDR1 SGDLS and CDR2 YYNGEE come from the germline V gene. This specimen was CD8+ T cells from peripheral blood mononuclear cells, taken before pregnancy. The chain is built from TRBV9 and TRBJ1-1; the D is unclear. This receptor was taken from a female donor with multiple sclerosis, enrolled in a pregnancy study. In DNA form, the CDR3 reads TGTGCCAGCAGCGCCGGTGGCACTGAAGCTTTCTTT. Translating gives CASSAGGTEAFF.